One sample yielded the 32 T cell receptor beta chains listed below, sequenced in a study of regulatory T cells in long-lasting Graves disease. Libraries of TCR beta came from iRepertoire HTBI primers plus Arm-PCR of CDR3 regions. TCRdb reprocessed the multiplex PCR reads via MiXCR and lists one record per CDR3 protein. The data show approximately 230,000 distinct CDR3 sequences, with roughly 18% seen just once and 22% held by the top ten. This sample's time point: newly diagnosed GD, antithyroid drugs for less than 3 months. PBMCs were the source of the RNA used for TCR sequencing. The sample was peripheral blood mononuclear cells (PBMCs), taken at new diagnosis, from a patient treated with antithyroid drugs. These receptor sequences come from a female donor with Graves disease.

The rearrangement links TRBV5-5 to TRBJ2-3, with D possibly being TRBD2 (7 bases). The CDR3 contains 14 residues. Germline CDR1 and CDR2: SGHKS and YYEKEE (reference sequence). Trimming left V 0 bases short and J 6 bases short, with 11 bases between. The CDR3 DNA sequence: TGTGCCAGCAGCTTGGCGGAGGGGGGGGATACGCAGTATTTT. Its protein product is CASSLAEGGDTQYF.

This clonotype was found many times. CDR3 in amino acids: CATSDQDSYEQYF. Here the CDR3 DNA reads TGTGCCACCAGTGACCAAGACAGCTACGAGCAGTACTTC. The V gene is TRBV24-1, the J gene TRBJ2-7; D is perhaps TRBD1 (5 bases). Germline V lookup: CDR1 KGHDR, CDR2 SFDVKD. This CDR3 comprises 13 residues. With 4 bases removed from V and 3 bases from J, the gap between germline ends came to 9 bases.

This clonotype has more than one count but fewer than ten. This chain connects TRBV11-2 to TRBJ2-7; D perhaps matches TRBD1 (6 bases). Looked up from germline, CDR1 is SGHAT and CDR2 is FQNNGV. Trimming stripped 5 bases from V and 4 bases from J, with 18 bases between. This CDR3 spans 15 amino acids. CDR3 sequence (DNA): TGTGCCAGCAGCCTTTGGGGGACAACATCGTACGAGCAGTACTTC. Translating it yields CASSLWGTTSYEQYF. The full variable domain, completed using reference TRBV11-2 and TRBJ2-7, is EAGVAQSPRYKIIEKRQSVAFWCNPISGHATLYWYQQILGQGPKLLIQFQNNGVVDDSQLPKDRFSAERLKGVDSTLKIQPAKLEDSAVYLCASSLWGTTSYEQYFGPGTRLTVT.

This clonotype has at least ten counts. The chain uses TRBV24-1 and TRBJ2-2; TRBD2 might be the D (6 bases). Germline V gene lookup returns CDR1 KGHDR and CDR2 SFDVKD. V was shortened by 9 bases and J by 2 bases, with 15 bases between the two germline ends. This CDR3 has 15 amino acids. The CDR3 loop is CATAPPGGNTGELFF. The CDR3 coding sequence is TGTGCCACCGCTCCCCCCGGGGGAAACACCGGGGAGCTGTTTTTT.

This clonotype was counted ten times or more. The chain couples TRBV2 to TRBJ2-1; TRBD2 matches 10 bases. This CDR3 is 14 amino acids long. Germline V lookup: CDR1 SNHLY, CDR2 FYNNEI. The J segment lost 9 bases and the V segment lost 6 bases, leaving 8 bases of the junction unmatched. CDR3: CASRLGLAGVEQFF. CDR3 sequence (DNA): TGTGCCAGCAGATTGGGGCTAGCGGGAGTTGAGCAGTTCTTC.

This clonotype showed up just a few times. The chain couples TRBV20-1 to TRBJ2-7; D is ambiguous. The CDR3 loop spans 14 amino acids. Trimming removed 0 bases at V and 0 bases at J, with 9 bases between. Per the germline V gene, CDR1 is DFQATT and CDR2 is SNEGSKA (reference sequence). In nucleotides, the CDR3 is TGCAGTGCTAGAGATCAGTGGGCCTCCTACGAGCAGTACTTC. Translating it yields CSARDQWASYEQYF.

Ten or more counts support this clonotype. This rearrangement joins TRBV14 to TRBJ2-3; no firm D call. The CDR3 has 14 residues. CDR1 is SGHDN and CDR2 is FVKESK in the germline V gene. V was shortened by 0 bases and J by 5 bases, with 9 bases between the two germline ends. CDR3 DNA: TGTGCCAGCAGCCAAGATCTAGTTGAAGATACGCAGTATTTT. This sequence encodes CASSQDLVEDTQYF.

This clonotype was counted only a few times. V is TRBV12-3 or TRBV12-4 and J is TRBJ2-7; tentatively, D is TRBD2 (5 bases). The CDR3 totals 12 residues. V dropped 3 bases and J dropped 3 bases, with 6 bases sitting between them. Here the CDR3 DNA reads TGTGCCAGCAGTTTGAGGGACTACGAGCAGTACTTC. Protein product: CASSLRDYEQYF.

This clonotype has a count of ten or more. The chain recombines TRBV7-8 with TRBJ1-5; D possibly corresponds to TRBD1 (5 bases). The CDR3 has 15 amino acids. Germline V gene lookup returns CDR1 SGHVS and CDR2 FQNEAQ. V was trimmed by 4 bases and J by 6 bases, leaving 16 bases between them. CDR3 DNA sequence: TGTGCCAGCAGCTCGTTGGAGCAGGGAAGTCAGCCCCAGCATTTT. It encodes CASSSLEQGSQPQHF. The full variable domain, its missing parts supplied by reference TRBV7-8 and TRBJ1-5, is GAGVSQSPRYKVAKRGQDVALRCDPISGHVSLFWYQQALGQGPEFLTYFQNEAQLDKSGLPSDRFFAERPEGSVSTLKIQRTQQEDSAVYLCASSSLEQGSQPQHFGDGTRLSIL.

In its sample, this clonotype was seen many times. J is TRBJ2-1 and V is TRBV11-3; 7 bases align to TRBD1. V dropped 5 bases and J dropped 9; count of bases not matched to a gene: 4. The CDR3 runs 12 residues. Germline-derived CDR1 and CDR2 are SGHNT and YENEEA. The CDR3 DNA reads as TGTGCCAGCAGCCCACGGGACAGTGAGCAGTTCTTC. It codes for CASSPRDSEQFF.

This chain uses TRBV28 with TRBJ2-7; D not certain. V lost 7 bases and J 3 bases, leaving 13 bases between the germline ends. Germline V gene sequence: CDR1 MDHEN, CDR2 SYDVKM. The CDR3 totals 13 residues. The DNA of the CDR3 is TGTGCCAGCACCATAAGAACTGGCTACGAGCAGTACTTC. It codes for CASTIRTGYEQYF.

The V call is TRBV20-1, the J call TRBJ2-3, with unresolved D. The tail of the sequence fits TRBJ2-5 better, so the J call may be wrong. CDR3 length equals 16 residues. CDR1 is DFQATT and CDR2 is SNEGSKA in the germline V gene (reference sequence). The CDR3 is CSARAVIPGPRETQYF. Here the CDR3 DNA reads TGCAGTGCTAGAGCGGTAATACCGGGTCCCAGGGAGACCCAGTACTTC.

This clonotype appeared many times. This chain uses TRBV7-9 with TRBJ2-1; 7 bases align to TRBD2. V lost 2 bases to trimming and J lost 6 bases; unmatched junction nucleotides: 7. The germline CDR1 and CDR2 sequences are SEHNR and FQNEAQ (reference sequence). The CDR3 totals 15 residues. The CDR3 DNA is TGTGCCAGCAGCTTACATGGCGGGAGTGCCAATGAGCAGTTCTTC. Its translation is CASSLHGGSANEQFF. Full variable domain (outside the CDR3, taken from reference TRBV7-9 and TRBJ2-1): DTGVSQNPRHKITKRGQNVTFRCDPISEHNRLYWYRQTLGQGPEFLTYFQNEAQLEKSRLLSDRFSAERPKGSFSTLEIQRTEQGDSAMYLCASSLHGGSANEQFFGPGTRLTVL.

For this clonotype: A read error is the likely source, as a far larger clone sits one nucleotide away. The V call is TRBV20-1, the J call TRBJ2-4; 12 bases are a match to TRBD2. The CDR3 covers 15 residues. The germline V gene encodes CDR1 DFQATT and CDR2 SNEGSKA (reference sequence). CDR3 region: CSAPGGLAGYNERFF. The CDR3 DNA is TGCAGTGCCCCTGGCGGACTAGCGGGATACAATGAGCGGTTCTTC.

This clonotype was seen many times. The chain is built from TRBV7-2 and TRBJ2-3, with D unresolved. Deletions cut 5 bases from V and 3 bases from J, with 6 bases between. The CDR3 covers 12 residues. CDR1 is SGHTA and CDR2 is FQGNSA in the germline V gene. The chain's CDR3 is CASSESTDTQYF. Here the CDR3 DNA reads TGTGCCAGCAGCGAGTCAACAGATACGCAGTATTTT.

This clonotype was counted at least ten times. V usage is TRBV2 and J usage is TRBJ2-7; 8 bases fit TRBD1. CDR3 length: 13 amino acids. Per germline, CDR1 SNHLY and CDR2 FYNNEI. J gave up 4 bases and V 6 bases, and 5 bases lay outside the gene matches. This chain's CDR3 is CASRETGVYEQYF. DNA for the CDR3: TGTGCCAGCAGGGAGACAGGGGTGTACGAGCAGTACTTC.

The genes are TRBV6-1 and TRBJ2-5; no clear D gene. Trimming cost V 4 bases and J 2 bases, with 11 bases left between them. The length of the CDR3 is 14 residues. Germline CDR1 MNHNS, CDR2 SASEGT. The CDR3 DNA sequence: TGTGCCAGCAGTGCCACCTGGGTACAAGAGACCCAGTACTTC. Its protein is CASSATWVQETQYF.

V and J are TRBV10-2 and TRBJ2-7; TRBD1 aligns across 7 bases. Germline CDR1 WSHSY, CDR2 SAAADI. Trimming cost V 2 bases and J 0 bases; bases outside gene matches: 4. There are 15 residues in the CDR3. The CDR3 bases are TGCGCCAGCAGTGAGGGGACAGAGGTCTCCTACGAGCAGTACTTC. This encodes CASSEGTEVSYEQYF.

This clonotype was detected only a few times. This may arise from a read error, as a much more abundant clone is one base away. The J gene is TRBJ1-2, the V gene TRBV24-1; D is undetermined. Germline lookup yields CDR1 KGHDR and CDR2 SFDVKD. This CDR3 comprises 14 residues. Trimming pared 3 bases from V and 2 bases from J, leaving 9 bases between. CDR3 sequence reads: CATSDLRSNYGYTF. The CDR3 DNA follows: TGTGCCACCAGTGATCTTCGGAGCAACTATGGCTACACCTTC.

Note on this clonotype: This may be a read error, as it is one base from a much larger clone. The chain couples TRBV6-2 or TRBV6-3 to TRBJ2-7; 7 nucleotides match TRBD1. The CDR3 is 14 amino acids. The germline V gene has CDR1 MNHEY and CDR2 SVGEGT. CDR3 coding DNA: TGTGCCAACAGTTACTCCAGGACAGGATACGAGCAGTACTTC. This encodes CANSYSRTGYEQYF.

The chain combines TRBV2 with TRBJ1-1, with TRBD1 matching 8 bases. The V gene end was trimmed by 10 bases and the J gene end by 11 bases; junction bases not matched to a gene: 12. The CDR3 runs to 12 residues. Germline V gene sequence: CDR1 SNHLY, CDR2 FYNNEI. The CDR3 sequence: CATGTGPPGAFF. The CDR3 DNA is TGTGCCACCGGGACAGGACCCCCGGGGGCTTTCTTT.

In this sample, this clonotype turned up many times. The rearrangement links TRBV19 to TRBJ1-2, with TRBD1 as a possible D gene (6 bases). The V gene's germline CDR1 is LNHDA and CDR2 SQIVND (reference sequence). V lost 6 bases and J lost 6, with 17 bases in between. The CDR3 runs to 14 residues. This chain's CDR3 is CASRRQDLKDGYTF. CDR3 in DNA: TGTGCCAGTAGAAGACAGGACTTAAAGGATGGCTACACCTTC.

In regard to this clonotype: With a much larger clone just one base away, this may be a read error. The CDR3 does not close with the conserved phenylalanine or tryptophan, likely indicating a read error. The chain employs TRBV6-2 or TRBV6-3 and TRBJ1-1; possible D gene TRBD1, 6 bases. V lost 5 bases and J 0 bases, leaving 13 bases between the germline ends. CDR3 length: 15 amino acids. Germline V gene data show CDR1 as MNHEY and CDR2 as SVGEGT. The CDR3 region has the DNA TGTGCCAGCAGTACCCAGGGGCGTCTGAACACTGAAGCTTTCCTT. This gives the protein CASSTQGRLNTEAFL.

The sample holds many counts of this clonotype. The V and J genes are TRBV11-2 and TRBJ2-2; the D gene is possibly TRBD1 (5 bases). In germline, CDR1 is SGHAT, CDR2 FQNNGV. V shed 0 bases and J shed 6 bases, with 14 bases lying between them. The CDR3 is made up of 16 amino acids. CDR3 in amino acids: CASSLDQVGVAGELFF. The CDR3 DNA sequence: TGTGCCAGCAGCTTAGATCAAGTAGGGGTTGCCGGGGAGCTGTTTTTT. The full variable domain, its missing parts supplied by reference TRBV11-2 and TRBJ2-2, is EAGVAQSPRYKIIEKRQSVAFWCNPISGHATLYWYQQILGQGPKLLIQFQNNGVVDDSQLPKDRFSAERLKGVDSTLKIQPAKLEDSAVYLCASSLDQVGVAGELFFGEGSRLTVL.

This clonotype was observed many times. The chain links TRBV20-1 to TRBJ1-5; 9 bases agree with TRBD1. CDR3 length: 15 amino acids. Trimming at V came to 1 base and at J to 6 bases, leaving 7 bases not matched to a gene. CDR1 and CDR2 from the germline V gene are DFQATT and SNEGSKA (reference sequence). The DNA for the CDR3 is TGCAGTGCTAGAGTAGGGGACAGGGTTACTCAGCCCCAGCATTTT. Its protein is CSARVGDRVTQPQHF.

Many counts were recorded for this clonotype. The chain uses TRBV27 and TRBJ2-1; no reliable D call. The CDR3 runs 15 residues. Germline assignment: CDR1 MNHEY and CDR2 SMNVEV (reference sequence). Trimming removed 3 bases at V and 5 bases at J, with 14 bases between. The CDR3 protein is CASSLTRDTNNEQFF. The DNA for the CDR3 is TGTGCCAGCAGTTTGACGAGAGATACTAACAATGAGCAGTTCTTC.

The table lists this clonotype with many counts. V usage is TRBV6-2 or TRBV6-3 and J usage is TRBJ2-3, with D possibly being TRBD1 (6 bases). The length of the CDR3 is 16 residues. Germline V lookup: CDR1 MNHEY, CDR2 SVGEGT. V lost 0 bases and J 1 base, leaving 11 bases between the germline ends. The chain's CDR3 is CASSYSPAGGTDTQYF. The CDR3 nucleotides read TGTGCCAGCAGTTACTCCCCCGCAGGGGGCACAGATACGCAGTATTTT.

The sample holds many counts of this clonotype. The V and J genes are TRBV20-1 and TRBJ2-6, with D possibly being TRBD1 (6 bases). Trimming cost V 5 bases and J 4 bases, with 12 bases left between them. Germline-derived CDR1 and CDR2 are DFQATT and SNEGSKA (reference sequence). The CDR3 is made up of 14 amino acids. The CDR3, as DNA: TGCAGTGCTCCCAACAGGGCCGGGGCCAACGTCCTGACTTTC. Its protein product is CSAPNRAGANVLTF.

The chain has TRBV9 and TRBJ2-1; TRBD2 matches 14 bases. The CDR3 has 19 amino acids. Losses at the gene ends were 0 bases for V and 1 base for J; bases not matched to a gene: 6. Per germline, CDR1 SGDLS and CDR2 YYNGEE. For the CDR3, the DNA is TGTGCCAGCAGCGTAGAGGGGACTAGCGGGAGTAGATCCTACAATGAGCAGTTCTTC. This translates into CASSVEGTSGSRSYNEQFF. The full variable domain, completed using reference TRBV9 and TRBJ2-1, is DSGVTQTPKHLITATGQRVTLRCSPRSGDLSVYWYQQSLDQGLQFLIQYYNGEERAKGNILERFSAQQFPDLHSELNLSSLELGDSALYFCASSVEGTSGSRSYNEQFFGPGTRLTVL.

In regard to this clonotype: This likely stems from a read error, as it lies one base from a far larger clone. The genes are TRBV7-9 and TRBJ2-7, with D unresolved. This CDR3 is built from 11 residues. CDR1 SEHNR and CDR2 FQNEAQ come from the germline V gene (reference sequence). V dropped 8 bases and J dropped 0 bases, with 5 bases sitting between them. The CDR3 spells CASGPSYEQYF. CDR3 nucleotide sequence: TGTGCCAGCGGCCCCTCCTACGAGCAGTACTTC. Full variable domain (outside the CDR3, taken from reference TRBV7-9 and TRBJ2-7): DTGVSQNPRHKITKRGQNVTFRCDPISEHNRLYWYRQTLGQGPEFLTYFQNEAQLEKSRLLSDRFSAERPKGSFSTLEIQRTEQGDSAMYLCASGPSYEQYFGPGTRLTVT.

There are a few counts of this clonotype. The chain employs TRBV5-1 and TRBJ2-3; TRBD2 agrees at 14 bases. The germline CDR1 and CDR2 sequences are SGHRS and YFSETQ. Trimming at V came to 4 bases and at J to 4 bases, leaving 8 bases not matched to a gene. The CDR3 has 17 residues. The CDR3 coding sequence is TGCGCCAGCAGCCTTGGAGGGACTAGCGGGAGCGCAGATACGCAGTATTTT. It encodes CASSLGGTSGSADTQYF.

This clonotype was picked up many times. V gene TRBV20-1 combines with J gene TRBJ1-1, with TRBD1 identical over 10 bases. V shed 5 bases, J shed 3 bases, and the junction held 6 bases outside the gene matches. This CDR3 is 14 amino acids long. Germline-derived CDR1 and CDR2 are DFQATT and SNEGSKA (reference sequence). CDR3 in amino acids: CSAATGGRYTEAFF. CDR3 nucleotide sequence: TGCAGTGCTGCGACAGGGGGCAGGTACACTGAAGCTTTCTTT.